The present entry profiles one T cell receptor (beta chain) with its context. The record originates from a study of control samples from healthy donors and cancer patients. The CDR3 is 14 residues long. The V and J ends lost 4 bases and 6 bases respectively, with 13 bases between them. Germline CDR1 and CDR2: KGHSH and LQKENI. Data came from immunoSEQ multiplex PCR; TCRdb stores just in-frame clones and leaves some out. The sample gives about 150,000 clones, 85% to 95% of which show up once; around 6.2% is in the top ten. The specimen was blood. This chain connects TRBV18 to TRBJ1-5; D perhaps matches TRBD1 (6 bases). The TCR was taken from a man aged 40-55 years in good health. As DNA, the CDR3 is TGTGCCAGCTCACGGACAGCTGAGGTTCAGCCCCAGCATTTT. Its translation is CASSRTAEVQPQHF.